These T cell receptor beta chains were read from a single sample in a study of control samples from healthy donors and cancer patients. Repertoires were generated with immunoSEQ multiplex PCR, while TCRdb's copy carries only in-frame clones and drops some. The sample yields more than 150,000 clones, roughly 91% seen once. Sequencing input: blood. Source of these receptors: a man aged 18 to 30 in good health. The CDR3 runs from the conserved cysteine through the conserved F or W. A D gene is named only where the DNA matches it firmly. Expanded clones get a size class; other rows say once, few or many, or leave the size out.

TGTGCCATGGGCTTGGGGTCCTATAATTCACCCCTCCACTTT,CAMGLGSYNSPLHF,.,TRBV10-3,.,TRBJ1-6
TGTGCCAGCAGCCCTCTTACAATCCTCACTGAAGCTTTCTTT,CASSPLTILTEAFF,.,TRBV7-3,.,TRBJ1-1
TGCGCCAGCAGAGTGAGAGGGGTCGCCAGCGGGACCGGGGAGCTGTTTTTT,CASRVRGVASGTGELFF,.,TRBV10-2,.,TRBJ2-2
TGTGCCAGCAGCCGCGGTACAGGGGCGAACACCTACGAGCAGTACTTC,CASSRGTGANTYEQYF,TRBD1,TRBV14,.,TRBJ2-7
TGTGCAAGTCGCCCCAAGGGACAGTTGGTCTACGAGCAGTACTTC,CASRPKGQLVYEQYF,.,TRBV12-2,.,TRBJ2-7
TGTGCCTGGAGAAACCGACAGGGGAACACTGAAGCTTTCTTT,CAWRNRQGNTEAFF,TRBD1,TRBV30,.,TRBJ1-1
TGTGCCATCAGTGAGTCGGAGGGACAGGGGATCTATGGCTACACCTTC,CAISESEGQGIYGYTF,TRBD1,TRBV10-3,.,TRBJ1-2
TGTGCCAGCAGTGTGGACAGGGCCAATGAAAAACTGTTTTTT,CASSVDRANEKLFF,TRBD1,TRBV2,.,TRBJ1-4
TGTGCCAGCACCCTAAGGGGGGATCAGCCCCAGCATTTT,CASTLRGDQPQHF,.,TRBV12-3/TRBV12-4,once,TRBJ1-5
TGTGCCAGCAGCCAAGACGGAGGTTCCTCCTACGAGCAGTACTTC,CASSQDGGSSYEQYF,.,TRBV4-2,.,TRBJ2-7
TGCGCCAGCAGCTCATCCGGGACAGGGAGTGCGGGGTTGGGCAAGCAGTTCTTC,CASSSSGTGSAGLGKQFF,TRBD1,TRBV5-1,.,TRBJ2-1
TGCAGCGGAGCGGGGGGGATAGCAGATACGCAGTATTTT,CSGAGGIADTQYF,TRBD2,TRBV29-1,.,TRBJ2-3
TGTGCCAGCTCACCACAGGCAGACTCCTACTCCTATAATTCACCCCTCCACTTT,CASSPQADSYSYNSPLHF,.,TRBV18,.,TRBJ1-6
TGTGCCAGCAGCTCCCCCCGGCAGGGGGGTAATGAAAAACTGTTTTTT,CASSSPRQGGNEKLFF,TRBD1,TRBV9,few,TRBJ1-4
TGTGCCAGCAGCCGGCCGGCACAGGGGGCTAATGAGCAGTTCTTC,CASSRPAQGANEQFF,TRBD1,TRBV9,.,TRBJ2-1